This TCR beta chain came from a study of immune heterogeneity within non-small cell lung tumors (dated by TCRdb to about 2018). With respect to the entire study: By histology, several squamous cell carcinomas, 10 non-squamous carcinomas and 1 tumor not otherwise specified were included. TCR repertoires were analyzed from around 59 tumor loci of approximately 16 patients, while transcriptome data covered only 40 or so loci from about a dozen patients. To examine intratumoral immune heterogeneity, the study used whole-exome sequencing, RNA-seq and TCR beta repertoire sequencing on multiple spatially distinct regions of each NSCLC tumor. Binding of neoantigens to the HLA alleles of each patient was predicted with netMHCpan-3.0 for mutant peptides of 8 to 11 amino acids. Study-wide findings and limitations: For the most part, high-frequency TCR beta clonotypes differed from one individual patient to another. Local tumor mutational burden and local T-cell repertoire clonality had a statistically significant but moderate positive correlation (R about 0.37). Within a given patient, the same dominant CDR3B clonotypes showed up repeatedly across loci, although different tumor locations also carried unique high-frequency clones.

The germline V gene provides CDR1 KGHDR and CDR2 SFDVKD. The CDR3 sequence holds 12 residues, the cysteine and phenylalanine included. Only the CDR3 region is kept as DNA, spanning 36 bases read in frame from base 1. Of note for this clonotype: Its antigen is not yet known. Germline and junction disagree at one end, which may indicate a read error.

The TCR beta CDR3 region was amplified with a multiplex PCR system whose first round ran for approximately 10 cycles using 32 V-gene forward primers and 13 J-gene reverse primers. The first PCR round was done with a QIAGEN Multiplex PCR Kit, and the primer sequences were filed in Chinese patent CN105087789A. In a second PCR round, Illumina universal primers were added with the Phusion High-Fidelity PCR Kit. TCR libraries were paired-end sequenced at 151 bp read length on the Illumina HiSeq X Ten platform. Per the source publication's procedure: Cutadapt removed reads without multiplex PCR primers, PEAR merged read pairs, and MiXCR with default settings called CDR3 regions. Repertoire diversity used Shannon entropy, and clonality was computed as one minus Shannon entropy divided by ln of productive unique sequence count. A clonotype counted as a dominant or high-frequency T-cell clone when its frequency was 0.5% or higher. In TCRdb, the public reads were trimmed at Q25 with fastp and aligned with MiXCR, with productive beta chains retained. Under each unique CDR3 protein, matching rows form one entry showing the most common genes and DNA. The V and J calls were not made by the authors but by TCRdb's processing. Across this sample there are approximately 4,500 distinct CDR3 sequences, with approximately 25% seen only once. The top ten clonotypes cover around 12% of the sample.

Genomic DNA extracted from bulk tumor tissue served as TCR template, with around 600 ng gDNA amplified per sample. During surgery, multiple biopsies were taken from each primary tumor and placed as far apart as possible within the tumor mass. The study cohort was described as untreated, and patients were newly diagnosed NSCLC cases undergoing curative surgery. Donors were some 15 newly diagnosed non-small cell lung cancer patients undergoing surgery with curative intent. A couple of independent pathologists examined the resected tumor masses. Only DNA and RNA samples of high quality went on to sequencing.

The sequence joins TRBV24-1 to TRBJ1-1; D gene: possibly TRBD1, on 6 matching bases. The receptor was derived from a man between 60 and 70 years old with non-small cell lung cancer. What was sequenced was lung tumor tissue. The CDR3 is CATSAGDTESFF. The DNA sequence reads TGTGCCACCAGTGCCGGGGACACTGAATCTTTCTTT.